This T cell receptor (beta chain) appears in the sequencing data of a study of CD8 T cells in seronegative destructive rheumatoid arthritis (TCRdb year 2020). Study-level background: Seven of the eight CND-RA patients were receiving biological drugs at sampling. Peripheral CD8+ TCRbeta repertoires of CCP-negative destructive rheumatoid arthritis (CND-RA) patients were compared with newly diagnosed seropositive RA, seronegative RA and healthy controls. The seropositive RA, seronegative RA and healthy control comparison cohorts were taken from a previously published TCRbeta dataset and were not newly sequenced. What the authors observed across the whole study: A distinct set of enriched public clonotypes appeared to be present in CND-RA patients, and the authors interpreted this finding as support for a separate disease subset. With age adjusted for, CD8+ TCRbeta repertoires in CND-RA patients appeared less diverse and more clonal than repertoires in other RA subtypes. In the absence of diagnostic samples, TCR repertoire differences may be partly attributable to poor disease control over the years rather than being present at onset. The small size of the CND-RA cohort was acknowledged as a limitation of the study. More CMV-reactive and fewer influenza A-reactive CD8+ TCRbeta sequences were observed in CND-RA repertoires than in controls and other RA subtypes. No public clonotype enrichment survived Benjamini-Hochberg correction across the approximately 120,000 clonotypes tested.

A negative result on the clinical CCP2 antibody test was shown by CND-RA patients, and progression of joint destruction was observed despite active therapy. Every CND-RA patient showed typical joint destruction in the wrists and ankles and had failed conventional anti-rheumatic therapy. Instead of being sampled at diagnosis, CND-RA patients were sampled after long disease histories, which in several cases spanned decades. Fifty millilitres of EDTA-anticoagulated peripheral blood were collected from each patient. Ficoll-Paque PLUS density gradient separation was used to isolate peripheral blood mononuclear cells. CD8+ cells were isolated from fresh or cryopreserved PBMCs by AutoMACS magnetic bead positive selection, with purity checked by flow cytometry. Genomic DNA was extracted using Nucleospin Tissue or Tissue XS kits and then quantified on a Qubit 2.0 fluorometer. As regards this clone: Its antigen is not yet known. No base-level quality is on record; no much larger clone is a single base apart.

Cut back by 4 bases and 0 bases, the V and J ends lie 10 bases apart. The germline V gene sets CDR1 to LGHNA and CDR2 to YNFKEQ. There are 15 amino acids in the CDR3, from cysteine to phenylalanine inclusive. Only CDR3 DNA remains: 45 bases, in frame from the first base. Genomic DNA from CD8+ cells was used for TCRbeta sequencing according to the manufacturer's instructions. TCRbeta sequencing used the immunoSEQ assay and was run at a genomics technology centre in Finland. For the original study's pipeline: Clonotype tables from the immunoSEQ preprocessing pipeline were converted to VDJtools format, and non-productive clonotypes were removed. Samples with fewer than 10,000 reads were excluded, the remaining samples were subsampled to 10,000 reads, and most of the eight CND-RA samples were retained. The VDJtools CalcDiversityStats function was applied to data subsampled to 10,000 reads to calculate Shannon-Wiener, Simpson and clonality indices. To infer antigen specificity, non-singleton TCRbeta clonotypes were hard-matched against VDJdb, meaning no mismatches were allowed. CDR3 sequences that differed by one amino acid (Hamming distance 1) were grouped together into clusters with potentially shared antigen targets. Public clonotypes were tested for group enrichment with one-sided Fisher's exact tests after resampling groups to six samples, repeated ten times. The clones in this table, taken by TCRdb from immuneACCESS, are in-frame only. Not every clone is retained; where verified, under half of the shortfall comes from an unresolved V gene, and the cause of the rest is unknown. V and J calls and clone size follow that table, whereas D and trimming were derived from the DNA. This sample holds about 13,000 clones; under 85% were observed only once. The ten top clones hold over 25% of the sample.

The V gene is TRBV4-2 and the J gene is TRBJ2-1; tentative D gene TRBD2, with 6 bases matching. Sample: CD8+ T cells from blood. The TCR sequence derives from a woman aged 30-55 years with seronegative destructive rheumatoid arthritis. Here the CDR3 is given as CASSLSGSSYNEQFF. The DNA is as follows: TGTGCCAGCAGCCTCTCCGGGAGCTCCTACAATGAGCAGTTCTTC.